A selection of T cell receptor beta chains follows, all from one sample in a study of blood T cell repertoires in COVID-19. The assay was immunoSEQ multiplex PCR, and TCRdb's table has in-frame clones only and misses some. The profile shows over 200,000 clones, about 85% of them singletons. Sequenced input: peripheral blood. These receptor sequences come from a man between 40 and 49 years old with acute or convalescent COVID-19. CDR3s include the opening cysteine and the closing phenylalanine or tryptophan.

TRBV19,CASSIQLANNEQFF
TRBV13,CASSLGGGWETQYF
TRBV21-1,CATAHFEAFF
TRBV27,CASSFNGQGQGEQYF
TRBV27,CASSLNRVYEQYF
TRBV2,CASSETGSANEKLFF
TRBV23-1,CASSQARGSTGELFF
TRBV30,CALTGTLYYNEQFF
TRBV2,CASLLGTDEKLFF
TRBV2,CASSDQAIRYEQYF
TRBV7-9,CASSIQGDTEAFF
TRBV5-6,CASSLQGLRYGYTF
TRBV5-1,CASSLDVRGVREAFF
TRBV19,CATRNSGANSNQPQHF
TRBV5-4,CASSSDRDRGYEQYF
TRBV5-4,CASSLMGSYGYTF
TRBV6-2/TRBV6-3,CASSYDRPNTEAFF
TRBV6-2/TRBV6-3,CASSTGGGVDTQYF
TRBV7-9,CASSLPGQGDTEAFF
TRBV2,CASSVGGGLETQYF
TRBV5-1,CASRQSAGQATGELFF
TRBV7-6,CASSYTGAPYEQYF
TRBV2,CASSAKQGGPGELFF
TRBV4-1,CASSHIGGDGEKLFF
TRBV11-2,CASSRPGQGRSPLHF
TRBV7-9,CASSLDGSGIPQETQYF
TRBV4-3,CASSQASAGATEAFF
TRBV30,CAWKIGTESATYEQYF
TRBV7-2,CASSSRLAGGGDTQYF